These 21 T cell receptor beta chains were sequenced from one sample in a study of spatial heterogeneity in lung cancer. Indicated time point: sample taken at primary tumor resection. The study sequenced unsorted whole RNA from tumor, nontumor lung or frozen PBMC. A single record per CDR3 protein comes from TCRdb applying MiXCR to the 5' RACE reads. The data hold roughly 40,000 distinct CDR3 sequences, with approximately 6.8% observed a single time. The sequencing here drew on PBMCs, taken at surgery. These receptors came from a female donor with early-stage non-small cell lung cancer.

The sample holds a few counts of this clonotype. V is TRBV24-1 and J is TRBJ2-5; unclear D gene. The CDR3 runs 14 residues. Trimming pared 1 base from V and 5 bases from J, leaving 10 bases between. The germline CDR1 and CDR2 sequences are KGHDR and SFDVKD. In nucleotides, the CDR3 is TGTGCCACCAGTGATTTTTCGGCGACTGAGACCCAGTACTTC. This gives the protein CATSDFSATETQYF.

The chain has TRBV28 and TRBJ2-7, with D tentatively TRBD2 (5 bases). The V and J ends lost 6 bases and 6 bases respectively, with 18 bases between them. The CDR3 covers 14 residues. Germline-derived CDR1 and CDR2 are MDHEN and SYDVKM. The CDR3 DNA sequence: TGTGCCAGCAGCCTAAGGGCTACTGGAGGCGAGCAGTACTTC. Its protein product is CASSLRATGGEQYF.

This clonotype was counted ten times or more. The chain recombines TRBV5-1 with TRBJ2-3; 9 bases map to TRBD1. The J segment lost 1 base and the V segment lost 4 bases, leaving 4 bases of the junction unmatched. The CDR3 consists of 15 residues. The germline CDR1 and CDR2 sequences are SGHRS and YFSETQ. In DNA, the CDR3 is TGCGCCAGCAGCGGGACAGGGTCCGGCACAGATACGCAGTATTTT. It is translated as CASSGTGSGTDTQYF.

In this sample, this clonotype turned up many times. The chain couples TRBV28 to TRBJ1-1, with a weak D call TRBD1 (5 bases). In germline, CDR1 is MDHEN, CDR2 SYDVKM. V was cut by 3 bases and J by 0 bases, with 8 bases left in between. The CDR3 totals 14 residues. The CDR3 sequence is CASSLRGLNTEAFF. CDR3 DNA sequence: TGTGCCAGCAGTTTGAGGGGCCTGAACACTGAAGCTTTCTTT.

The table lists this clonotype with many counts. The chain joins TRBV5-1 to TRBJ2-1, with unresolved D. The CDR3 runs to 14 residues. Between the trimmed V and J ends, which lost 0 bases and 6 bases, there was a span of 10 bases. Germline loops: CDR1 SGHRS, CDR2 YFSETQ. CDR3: CASSLAVTSNEQFF. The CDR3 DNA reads TGCGCCAGCAGCTTGGCCGTAACGTCCAATGAGCAGTTCTTC.

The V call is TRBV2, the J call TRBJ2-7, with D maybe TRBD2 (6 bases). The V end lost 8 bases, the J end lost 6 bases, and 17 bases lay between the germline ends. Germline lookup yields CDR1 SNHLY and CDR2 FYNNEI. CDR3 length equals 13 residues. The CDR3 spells CASVGAGPGEQYF. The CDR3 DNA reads TGTGCCAGCGTGGGAGCGGGTCCAGGCGAGCAGTACTTC.

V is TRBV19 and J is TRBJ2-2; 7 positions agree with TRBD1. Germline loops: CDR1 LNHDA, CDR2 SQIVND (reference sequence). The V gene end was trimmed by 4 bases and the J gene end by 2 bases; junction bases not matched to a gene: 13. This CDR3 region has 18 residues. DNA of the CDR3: TGTGCCAGTAGTACGGACCCCTTACGACAGGGAAACACCGGGGAGCTGTTTTTT. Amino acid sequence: CASSTDPLRQGNTGELFF.

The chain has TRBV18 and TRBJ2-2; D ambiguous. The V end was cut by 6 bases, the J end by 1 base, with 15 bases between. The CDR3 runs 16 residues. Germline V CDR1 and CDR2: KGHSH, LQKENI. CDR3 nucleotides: TGTGCCAGCTCTCCTACAGAGTCTAGGAACACCGGGGAGCTGTTTTTT. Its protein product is CASSPTESRNTGELFF.

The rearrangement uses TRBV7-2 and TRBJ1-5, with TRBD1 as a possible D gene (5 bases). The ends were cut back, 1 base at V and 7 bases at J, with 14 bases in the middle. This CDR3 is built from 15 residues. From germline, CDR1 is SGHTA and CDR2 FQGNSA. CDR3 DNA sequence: TGTGCCAGCAGCTTAGTTGGGGGGAGTCGGCAGCCCCAGCATTTT. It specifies CASSLVGGSRQPQHF.

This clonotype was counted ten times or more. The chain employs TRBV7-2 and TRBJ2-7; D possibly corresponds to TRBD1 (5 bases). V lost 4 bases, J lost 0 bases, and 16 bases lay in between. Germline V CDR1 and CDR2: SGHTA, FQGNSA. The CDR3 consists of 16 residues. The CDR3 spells CASSSAGNTHSYEQYF. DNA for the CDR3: TGTGCCAGCAGCTCCGCAGGGAACACTCACTCCTACGAGCAGTACTTC.

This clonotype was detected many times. This CDR3 reads CSATSLGGGLLGEQFF. The DNA for the CDR3 is TGCAGTGCTACGTCCCTCGGCGGGGGCCTATTGGGAGAGCAGTTCTTC. V is TRBV20-1 and J is TRBJ2-1; weak D call: TRBD2 (7 bases). With 4 bases removed from V and 10 bases from J, the gap between germline ends came to 26 bases. CDR3 length: 16 residues. CDR1 and CDR2 (germline): DFQATT, SNEGSKA (reference sequence).

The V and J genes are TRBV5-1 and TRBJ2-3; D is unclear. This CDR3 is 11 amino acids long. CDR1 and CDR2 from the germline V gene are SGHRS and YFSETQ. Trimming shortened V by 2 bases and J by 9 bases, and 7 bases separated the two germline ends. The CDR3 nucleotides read TGCGCCAGCAGCTTCTTGGGCACGCAGTATTTT. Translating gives CASSFLGTQYF.

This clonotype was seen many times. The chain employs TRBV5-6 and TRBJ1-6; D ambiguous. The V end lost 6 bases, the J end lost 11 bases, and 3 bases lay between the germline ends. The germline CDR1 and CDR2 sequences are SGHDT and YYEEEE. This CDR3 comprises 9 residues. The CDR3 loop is CASTAPLHF. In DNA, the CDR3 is TGTGCCAGCACAGCACCCCTCCACTTT.

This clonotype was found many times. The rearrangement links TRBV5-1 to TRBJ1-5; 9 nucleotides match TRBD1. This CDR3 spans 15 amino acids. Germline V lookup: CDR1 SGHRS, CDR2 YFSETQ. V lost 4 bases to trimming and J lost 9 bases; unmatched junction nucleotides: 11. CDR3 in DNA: TGCGCCAGCAGCGAAACCACCGGGACAGGGCCGCCCCAGCATTTT. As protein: CASSETTGTGPPQHF.

The CDR3 protein is CSGGAGNEKLFF. In DNA form, the CDR3 reads TGCAGTGGTGGGGCGGGGAATGAAAAACTGTTTTTT. The chain joins TRBV20-1 to TRBJ1-4; a weak D match, TRBD1 (5 bases). This CDR3 region has 12 residues. V gave up 7 bases and J gave up 5 bases, with 11 bases separating them. The germline V gene has CDR1 DFQATT and CDR2 SNEGSKA (reference sequence).

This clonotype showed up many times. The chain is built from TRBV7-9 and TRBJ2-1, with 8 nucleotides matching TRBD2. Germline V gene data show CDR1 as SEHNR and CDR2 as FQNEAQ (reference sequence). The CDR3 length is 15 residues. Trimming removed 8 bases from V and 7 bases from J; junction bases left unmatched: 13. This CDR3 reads CASSPRGGGENEQFF. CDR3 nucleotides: TGTGCCAGCTCGCCCCGGGGGGGCGGCGAGAATGAGCAGTTCTTC.

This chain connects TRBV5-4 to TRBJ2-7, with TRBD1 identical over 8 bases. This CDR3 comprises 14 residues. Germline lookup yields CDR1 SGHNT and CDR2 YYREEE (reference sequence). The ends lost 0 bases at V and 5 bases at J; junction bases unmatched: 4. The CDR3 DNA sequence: TGTGCCAGCAGCTTGGGGACAGGGTCGCACGAGCAGTACTTC. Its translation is CASSLGTGSHEQYF.

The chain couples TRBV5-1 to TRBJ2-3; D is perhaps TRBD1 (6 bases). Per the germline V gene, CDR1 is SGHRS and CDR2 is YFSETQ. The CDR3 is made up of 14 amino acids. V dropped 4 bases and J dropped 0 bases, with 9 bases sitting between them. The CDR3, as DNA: TGCGCCAGCAGCCCTGGACAGAGCACAGATACGCAGTATTTT. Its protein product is CASSPGQSTDTQYF.

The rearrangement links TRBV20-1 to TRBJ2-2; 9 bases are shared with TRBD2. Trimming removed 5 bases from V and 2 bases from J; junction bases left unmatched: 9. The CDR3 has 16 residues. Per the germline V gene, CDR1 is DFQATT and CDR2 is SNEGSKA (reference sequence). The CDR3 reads CSAVKTSGRNTGELFF. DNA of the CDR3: TGCAGTGCTGTCAAAACTAGCGGGCGAAACACCGGGGAGCTGTTTTTT.

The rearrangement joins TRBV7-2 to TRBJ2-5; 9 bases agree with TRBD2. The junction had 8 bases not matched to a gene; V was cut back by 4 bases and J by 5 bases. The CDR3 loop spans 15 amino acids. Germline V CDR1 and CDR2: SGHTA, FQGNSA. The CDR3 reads CASSSRTSVGETQYF. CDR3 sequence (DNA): TGTGCCAGCAGCTCCAGGACTAGCGTTGGGGAGACCCAGTACTTC.

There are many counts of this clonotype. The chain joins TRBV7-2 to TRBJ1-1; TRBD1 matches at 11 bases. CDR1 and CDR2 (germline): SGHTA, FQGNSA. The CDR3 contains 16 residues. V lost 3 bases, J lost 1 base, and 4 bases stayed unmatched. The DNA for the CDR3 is TGTGCCAGCAGCTTGGACAGGGGGCTAGAGAACACTGAAGCTTTCTTT. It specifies CASSLDRGLENTEAFF.